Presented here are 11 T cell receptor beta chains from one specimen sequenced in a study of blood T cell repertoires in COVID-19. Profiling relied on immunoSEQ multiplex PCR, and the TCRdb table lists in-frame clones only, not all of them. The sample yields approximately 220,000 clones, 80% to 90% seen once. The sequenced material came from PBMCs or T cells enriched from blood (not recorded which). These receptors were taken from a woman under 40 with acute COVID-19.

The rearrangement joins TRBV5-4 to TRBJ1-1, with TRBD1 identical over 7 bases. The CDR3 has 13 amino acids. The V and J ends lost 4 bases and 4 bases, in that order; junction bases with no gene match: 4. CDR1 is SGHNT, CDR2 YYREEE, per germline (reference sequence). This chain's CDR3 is CASSVYRGTEAFF. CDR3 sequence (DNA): TGTGCCAGCAGCGTTTACAGGGGCACTGAAGCTTTCTTT.

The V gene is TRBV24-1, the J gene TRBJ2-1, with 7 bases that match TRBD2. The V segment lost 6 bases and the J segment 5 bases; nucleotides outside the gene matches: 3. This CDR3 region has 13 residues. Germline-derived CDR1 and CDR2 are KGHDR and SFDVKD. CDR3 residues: CATSWGGDNEQFF. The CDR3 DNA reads TGTGCCACCAGTTGGGGAGGGGACAATGAGCAGTTCTTC.

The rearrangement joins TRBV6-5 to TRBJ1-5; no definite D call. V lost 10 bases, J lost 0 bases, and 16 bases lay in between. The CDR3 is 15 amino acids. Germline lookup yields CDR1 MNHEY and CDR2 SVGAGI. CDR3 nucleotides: TGTGCCACCTCACGCAGGCACTCTAGCAATCAGCCCCAGCATTTT. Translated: CATSRRHSSNQPQHF.

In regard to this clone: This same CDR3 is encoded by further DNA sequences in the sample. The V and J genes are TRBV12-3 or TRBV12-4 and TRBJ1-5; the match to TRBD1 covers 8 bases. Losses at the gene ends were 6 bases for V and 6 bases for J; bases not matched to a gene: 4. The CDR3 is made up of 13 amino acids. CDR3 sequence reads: CASRRQGSQPQHF. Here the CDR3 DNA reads TGTGCCAGCAGGCGACAGGGGAGTCAGCCCCAGCATTTT.

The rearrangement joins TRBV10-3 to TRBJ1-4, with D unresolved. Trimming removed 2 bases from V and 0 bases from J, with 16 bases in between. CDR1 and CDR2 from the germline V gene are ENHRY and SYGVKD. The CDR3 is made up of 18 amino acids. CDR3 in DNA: TGTGCCATCAGTGAGGCTAGGGAGTCTCTTGCAACTAATGAAAAACTGTTTTTT. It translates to CAISEARESLATNEKLFF.

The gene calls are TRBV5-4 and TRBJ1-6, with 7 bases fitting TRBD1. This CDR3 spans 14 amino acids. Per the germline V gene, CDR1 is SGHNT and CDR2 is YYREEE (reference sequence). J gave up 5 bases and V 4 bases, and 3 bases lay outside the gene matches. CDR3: CASSLGQNNSPLHF. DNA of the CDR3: TGTGCCAGCAGCCTGGGACAGAATAATTCACCCCTCCACTTT.

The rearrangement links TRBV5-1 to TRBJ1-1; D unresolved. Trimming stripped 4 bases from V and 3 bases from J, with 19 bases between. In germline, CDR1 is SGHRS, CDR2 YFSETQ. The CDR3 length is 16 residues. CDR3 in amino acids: CASSPGRSHGDTEAFF. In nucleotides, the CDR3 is TGCGCCAGCAGCCCCGGACGGTCTCACGGGGACACTGAAGCTTTCTTT.

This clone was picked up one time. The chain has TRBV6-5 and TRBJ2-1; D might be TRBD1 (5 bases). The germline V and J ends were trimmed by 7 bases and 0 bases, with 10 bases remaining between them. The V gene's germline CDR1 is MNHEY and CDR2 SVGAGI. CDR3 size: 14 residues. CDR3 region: CASTMDTSYNEQFF. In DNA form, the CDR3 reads TGTGCCAGCACTATGGACACCTCCTACAATGAGCAGTTCTTC.

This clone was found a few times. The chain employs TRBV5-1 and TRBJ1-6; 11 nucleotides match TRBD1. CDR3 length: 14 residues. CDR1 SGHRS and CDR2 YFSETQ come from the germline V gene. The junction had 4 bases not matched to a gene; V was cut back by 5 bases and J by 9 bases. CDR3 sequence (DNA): TGCGCCAGCAGAGAGGGACAGGGGGGTTCACCCCTCCACTTT. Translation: CASREGQGGSPLHF.

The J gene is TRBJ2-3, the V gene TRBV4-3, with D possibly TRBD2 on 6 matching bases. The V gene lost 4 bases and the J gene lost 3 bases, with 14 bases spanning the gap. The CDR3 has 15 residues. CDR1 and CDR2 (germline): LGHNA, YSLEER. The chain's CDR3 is CASSPAGTVTDTQYF. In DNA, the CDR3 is TGCGCCAGCAGCCCTGCTGGGACTGTGACAGATACGCAGTATTTT.

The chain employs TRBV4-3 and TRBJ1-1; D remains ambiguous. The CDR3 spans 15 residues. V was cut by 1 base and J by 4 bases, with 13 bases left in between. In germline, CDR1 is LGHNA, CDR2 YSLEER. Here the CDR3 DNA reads TGCGCCAGCAGCCAAGTGAGAGGGTTGCTCACTGAAGCTTTCTTT. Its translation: CASSQVRGLLTEAFF.